This TCR beta chain was recorded in a study of cytomegalovirus exposure and HLA in healthy donors. On this clone: Its matching antigen is unknown.

With 60 Vbeta and 13 Jbeta primers, the PCR was carried out. Measured with immunoSEQ multiplex PCR; TCRdb has only the in-frame clones, and not every one. Counted here are tens of thousands of clones, approximately 78% occurring once; the ten biggest clones make up 2.5% to 3%. Study-wide points: Diagnosis of cytomegalovirus status made by the classifier reportedly showed high specificity and sensitivity.

The germline CDR1 and CDR2 sequences are WSHSY and SAAADI. V was pared by 5 bases and J by 5 bases, with 14 bases of the junction left unmatched. CDR3 length equals 18 residues. Sequenced material: PBMCs. The chain recombines TRBV10-2 with TRBJ2-2; 10 bases align to TRBD1. The sequence was collected from a woman in her twenties or thirties in good health and CMV-seronegative. CDR3 DNA: TGCGCCAGCAGTTTCTCCGGGACAGGGGTCCCGATAACCGGGGAGCTGTTTTTT. This encodes CASSFSGTGVPITGELFF.